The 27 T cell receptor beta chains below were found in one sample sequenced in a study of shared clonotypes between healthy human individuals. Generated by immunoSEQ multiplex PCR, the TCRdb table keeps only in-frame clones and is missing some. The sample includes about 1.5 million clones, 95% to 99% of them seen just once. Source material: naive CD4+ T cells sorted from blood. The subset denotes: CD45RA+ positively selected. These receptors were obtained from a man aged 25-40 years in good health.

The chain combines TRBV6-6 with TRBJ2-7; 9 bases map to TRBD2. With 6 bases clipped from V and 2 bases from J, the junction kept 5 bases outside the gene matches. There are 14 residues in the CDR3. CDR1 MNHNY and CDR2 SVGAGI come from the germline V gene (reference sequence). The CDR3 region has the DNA TGTGCCAGCAGCATGGTAGCGGGAGCCTACGAGCAGTACTTC. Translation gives CASSMVAGAYEQYF.

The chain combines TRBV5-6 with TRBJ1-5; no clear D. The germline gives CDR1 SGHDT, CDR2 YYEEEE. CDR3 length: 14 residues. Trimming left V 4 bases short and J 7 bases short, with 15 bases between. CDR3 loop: CASSQAPGGQPQHF. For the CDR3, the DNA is TGTGCCAGCAGCCAGGCCCCAGGTGGACAGCCCCAGCATTTT. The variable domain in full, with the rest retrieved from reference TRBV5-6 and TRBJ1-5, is DAGVTQSPTHLIKTRGQQVTLRCSPKSGHDTVSWYQQALGQGPQFIFQYYEEEERQRGNFPDRFSGHQFPNYSSELNVNALLLGDSALYLCASSQAPGGQPQHFGDGTRLSIL.

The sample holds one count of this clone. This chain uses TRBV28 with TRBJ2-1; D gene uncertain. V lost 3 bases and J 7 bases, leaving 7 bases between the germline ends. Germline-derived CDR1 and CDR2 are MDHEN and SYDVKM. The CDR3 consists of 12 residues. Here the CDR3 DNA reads TGTGCCAGCAGTTTTCTGCTGAATGAGCAGTTCTTC. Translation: CASSFLLNEQFF. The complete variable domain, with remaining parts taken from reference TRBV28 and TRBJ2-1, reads DVKVTQSSRYLVKRTGEKVFLECVQDMDHENMFWYRQDPGLGLRLIYFSYDVKMKEKGDIPEGYSVSREKKERFSLILESASTNQTSMYLCASSFLLNEQFFGPGTRLTVL.

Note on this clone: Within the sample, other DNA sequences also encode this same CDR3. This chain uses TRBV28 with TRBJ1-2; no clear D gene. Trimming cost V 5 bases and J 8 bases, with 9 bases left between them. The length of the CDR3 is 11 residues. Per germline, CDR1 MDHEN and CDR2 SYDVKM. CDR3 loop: CASSPGGGYTF. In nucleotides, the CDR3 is TGTGCCAGCAGTCCCGGCGGCGGCTACACCTTC.

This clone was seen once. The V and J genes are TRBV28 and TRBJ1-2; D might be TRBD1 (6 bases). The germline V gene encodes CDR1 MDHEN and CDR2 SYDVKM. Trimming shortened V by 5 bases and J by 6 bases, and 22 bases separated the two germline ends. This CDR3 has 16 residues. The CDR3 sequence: CASSGGGDIFPHGYTF. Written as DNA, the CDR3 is TGTGCCAGCAGTGGCGGGGGGGACATCTTCCCCCATGGCTACACCTTC.

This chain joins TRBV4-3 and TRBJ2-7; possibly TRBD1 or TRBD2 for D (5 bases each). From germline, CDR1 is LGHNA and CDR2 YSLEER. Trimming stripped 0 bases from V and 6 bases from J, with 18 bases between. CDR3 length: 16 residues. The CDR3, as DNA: TGCGCCAGCAGCCAAGATCCGGGGCCTCCCTCTACCGAGCAGTACTTC. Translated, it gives CASSQDPGPPSTEQYF.

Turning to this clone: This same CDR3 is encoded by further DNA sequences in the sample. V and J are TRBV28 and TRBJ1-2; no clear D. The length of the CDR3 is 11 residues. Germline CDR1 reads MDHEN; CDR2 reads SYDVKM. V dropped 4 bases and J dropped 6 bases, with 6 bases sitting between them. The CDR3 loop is CASSWGHGYTF. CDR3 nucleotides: TGTGCCAGCAGTTGGGGTCATGGCTACACCTTC.

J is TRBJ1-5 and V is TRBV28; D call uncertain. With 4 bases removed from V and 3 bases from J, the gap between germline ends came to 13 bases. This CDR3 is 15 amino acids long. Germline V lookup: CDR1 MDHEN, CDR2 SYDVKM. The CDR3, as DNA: TGTGCCAGCAGTTCTCCTATCAGCTTCAATCAGCCCCAGCATTTT. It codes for CASSSPISFNQPQHF.

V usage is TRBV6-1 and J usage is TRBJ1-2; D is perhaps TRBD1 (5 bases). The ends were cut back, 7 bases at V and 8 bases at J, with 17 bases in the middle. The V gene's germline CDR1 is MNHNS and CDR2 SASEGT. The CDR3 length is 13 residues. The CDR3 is CASTPRGFYGYTF. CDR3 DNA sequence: TGTGCCAGCACCCCGCGGGGGTTTTACGGCTACACCTTC.

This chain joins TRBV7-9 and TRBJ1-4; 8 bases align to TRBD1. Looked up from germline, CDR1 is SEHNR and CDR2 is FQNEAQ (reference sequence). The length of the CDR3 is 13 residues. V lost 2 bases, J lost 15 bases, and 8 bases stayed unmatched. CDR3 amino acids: CASSLKGTGILFF. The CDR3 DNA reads TGTGCCAGCAGCTTAAAAGGGACAGGAATTTTGTTTTTT.

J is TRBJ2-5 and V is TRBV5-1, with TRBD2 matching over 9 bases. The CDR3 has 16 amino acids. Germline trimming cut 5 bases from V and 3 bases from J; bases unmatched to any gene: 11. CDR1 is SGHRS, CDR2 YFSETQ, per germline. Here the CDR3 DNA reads TGCGCCAGCAGGTCACTAGCGGGCCCAAGGGAAGAGACCCAGTACTTC. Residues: CASRSLAGPREETQYF.

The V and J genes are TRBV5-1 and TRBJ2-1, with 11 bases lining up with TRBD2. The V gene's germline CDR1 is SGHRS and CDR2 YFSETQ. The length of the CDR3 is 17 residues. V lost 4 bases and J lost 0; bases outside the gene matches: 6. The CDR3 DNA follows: TGCGCCAGCAGCCCGGGACTAGCGGTTCTCTCCTACAATGAGCAGTTCTTC. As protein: CASSPGLAVLSYNEQFF.

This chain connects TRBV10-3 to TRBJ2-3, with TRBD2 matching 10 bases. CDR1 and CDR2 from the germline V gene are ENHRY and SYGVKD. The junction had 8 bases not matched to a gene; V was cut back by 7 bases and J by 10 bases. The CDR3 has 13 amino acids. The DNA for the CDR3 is TGTGCCATCAAGCGGGAGGGCTATATGGCGCAGTATTTT. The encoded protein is CAIKREGYMAQYF.

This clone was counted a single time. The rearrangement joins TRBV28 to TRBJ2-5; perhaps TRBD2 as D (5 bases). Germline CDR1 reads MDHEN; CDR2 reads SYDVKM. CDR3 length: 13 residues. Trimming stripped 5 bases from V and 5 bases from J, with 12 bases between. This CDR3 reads CASSPGSPETQYF. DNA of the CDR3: TGTGCCAGCAGTCCGGGGTCCCCGGAGACCCAGTACTTC.

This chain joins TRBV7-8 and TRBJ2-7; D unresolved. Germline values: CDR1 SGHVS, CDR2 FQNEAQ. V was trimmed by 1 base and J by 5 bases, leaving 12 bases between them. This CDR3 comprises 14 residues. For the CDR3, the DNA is TGTGCCAGCAGCTTAGAACCATGGGCTAACGAGCAGTACTTC. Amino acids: CASSLEPWANEQYF.

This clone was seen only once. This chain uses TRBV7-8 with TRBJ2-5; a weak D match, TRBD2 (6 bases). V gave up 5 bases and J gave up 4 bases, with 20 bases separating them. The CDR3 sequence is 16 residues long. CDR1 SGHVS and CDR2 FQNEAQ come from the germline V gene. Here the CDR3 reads CASSLRGGQAGETQYF. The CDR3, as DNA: TGTGCCAGCAGCCTAAGAGGTGGTCAAGCGGGAGAGACCCAGTACTTC.

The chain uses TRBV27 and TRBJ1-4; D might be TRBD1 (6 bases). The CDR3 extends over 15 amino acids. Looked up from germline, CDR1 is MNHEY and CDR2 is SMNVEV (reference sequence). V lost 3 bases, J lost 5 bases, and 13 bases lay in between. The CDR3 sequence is CASSFGDRYNEKLFF. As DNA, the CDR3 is TGTGCCAGCAGTTTTGGTGACAGGTACAATGAAAAACTGTTTTTT.

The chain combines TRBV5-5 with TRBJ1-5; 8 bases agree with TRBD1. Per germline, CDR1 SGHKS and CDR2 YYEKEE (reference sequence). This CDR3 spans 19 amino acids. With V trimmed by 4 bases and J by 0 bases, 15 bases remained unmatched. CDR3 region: CASSPRLPGGPNSNQPQHF. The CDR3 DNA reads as TGTGCCAGCAGCCCCCGGTTACCAGGGGGCCCCAATAGCAATCAGCCCCAGCATTTT.

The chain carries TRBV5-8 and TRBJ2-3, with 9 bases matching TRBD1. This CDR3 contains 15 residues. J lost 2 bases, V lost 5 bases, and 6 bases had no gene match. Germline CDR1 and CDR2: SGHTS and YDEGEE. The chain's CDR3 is CASSLQGAATDTQYF. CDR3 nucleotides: TGTGCCAGCAGTCTACAGGGGGCCGCCACAGATACGCAGTATTTT.

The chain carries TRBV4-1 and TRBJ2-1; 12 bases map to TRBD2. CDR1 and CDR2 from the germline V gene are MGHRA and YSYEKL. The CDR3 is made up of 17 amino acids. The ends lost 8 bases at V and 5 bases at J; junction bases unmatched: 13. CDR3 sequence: CASGGLAGGHGHNEQFF. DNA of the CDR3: TGCGCCAGCGGAGGGCTAGCGGGAGGGCACGGGCACAATGAGCAGTTCTTC.

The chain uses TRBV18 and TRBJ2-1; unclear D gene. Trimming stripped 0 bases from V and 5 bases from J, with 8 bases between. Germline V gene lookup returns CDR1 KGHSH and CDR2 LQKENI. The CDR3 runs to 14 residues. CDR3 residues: CASSPPNLDNEQFF. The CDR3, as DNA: TGTGCCAGCTCACCACCGAACCTTGACAATGAGCAGTTCTTC.

CDR3 loop: CASSLTIGQPNQPQHF. CDR3 coding DNA: TGTGCCAGCAGCTTAACTATAGGACAGCCTAATCAGCCCCAGCATTTT. The chain uses TRBV11-2 and TRBJ1-5; D perhaps matches TRBD1 (6 bases). Trimming shortened V by 2 bases and J by 4 bases, and 15 bases separated the two germline ends. CDR3 size: 16 residues. CDR1 SGHAT and CDR2 FQNNGV come from the germline V gene.

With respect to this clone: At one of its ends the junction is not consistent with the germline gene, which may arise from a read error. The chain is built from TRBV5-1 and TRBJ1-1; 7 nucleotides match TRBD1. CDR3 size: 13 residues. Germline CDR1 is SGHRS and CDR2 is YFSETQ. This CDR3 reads CASSLGDSYHRLF. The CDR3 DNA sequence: TGCGCCAGCAGCTTGGGGGACAGTTACCATAGACTCTTT.

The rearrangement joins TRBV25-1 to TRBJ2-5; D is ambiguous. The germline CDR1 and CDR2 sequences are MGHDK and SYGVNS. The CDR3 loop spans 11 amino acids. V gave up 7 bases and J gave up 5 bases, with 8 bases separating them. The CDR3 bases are TGTGCCAGCACTAGTGCGGAGACCCAGTACTTC. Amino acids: CASTSAETQYF.

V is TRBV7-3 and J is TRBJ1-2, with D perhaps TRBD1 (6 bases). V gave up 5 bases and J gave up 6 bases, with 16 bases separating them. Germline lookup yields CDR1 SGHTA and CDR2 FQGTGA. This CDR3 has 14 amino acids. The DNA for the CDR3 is TGTGCCAGCAGCCCTACCCGGGGGGCTGATGGCTACACCTTC. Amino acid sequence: CASSPTRGADGYTF.

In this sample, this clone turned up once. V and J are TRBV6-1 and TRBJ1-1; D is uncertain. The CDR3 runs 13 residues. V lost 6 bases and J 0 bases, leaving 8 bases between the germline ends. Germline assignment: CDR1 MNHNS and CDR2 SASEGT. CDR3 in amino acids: CASRLEMNTEAFF. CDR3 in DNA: TGTGCCAGCAGGCTTGAGATGAACACTGAAGCTTTCTTT.

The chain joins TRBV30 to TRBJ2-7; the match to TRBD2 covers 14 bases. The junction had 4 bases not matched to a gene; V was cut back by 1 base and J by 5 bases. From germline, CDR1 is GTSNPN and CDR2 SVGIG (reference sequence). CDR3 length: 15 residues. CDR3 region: CAWSEGLAGANEQYF. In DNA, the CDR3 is TGTGCCTGGAGTGAGGGACTAGCGGGAGCCAACGAGCAGTACTTC.